This TCR beta chain emerged from a study of T cells in Graves' hyperthyroidism and ophthalmopathy. The definition of stable Graves' hyperthyroidism was no ophthalmopathy progression within 18 months. Newly diagnosed hyperthyroidism patients aged 18 to 65 years had disease lasting under 2 months. Findings and limits, study-wide: Most thyroid clonotypes that were expanded above 0.001 also turned up in blood. In simple terms, a model built on 13 V-J features told ophthalmopathy apart from stable hyperthyroidism.

RNA transcripts gave rise to amplified TCR beta CDR3 regions. HTBI primers drove first-round RT-PCR of the TCR CDR3. One entry per CDR3 protein results from TCRdb running MiXCR on the multiplex PCR reads. Of roughly 100,000 distinct CDR3 sequences listed, about 51% were seen once; the top ten hold roughly 29%. This CDR3 is 15 amino acids long. The junction had 6 bases not matched to a gene; V was cut back by 5 bases and J by 5 bases. Per the germline V gene, CDR1 is LNHNV and CDR2 is YYDKDF (reference sequence). This clonotype was seen ten or more times. Its antigen is undetermined. The material sequenced was blood. V usage is TRBV15 and J usage is TRBJ2-5; 12 bases agree with TRBD2. This sequence was found in a woman aged 35 to 49 with Graves' hyperthyroidism. The CDR3 nucleotides read TGTGCCACCAGCCCGCCGACTAGCGGGAGTGAGACCCAGTACTTC. Protein sequence: CATSPPTSGSETQYF.